The 19 T cell receptor beta chains below all came from one sample that was sequenced in a study of low-dose radiotherapy and immunotherapy resistance in tumors. TRAV and TRBV primers primed cDNA for both TCRalpha and TCRbeta. For amplifying TCRs, the PCR ran for about 20 cycles with Phusion, which was used together with a constant-region primer and the adapter on the V primers. TCRdb re-called the reads with MiXCR, one entry per CDR3 protein. The repertoire holds around 90,000 distinct CDR3 sequences, with approximately 17% as singletons. The time point denotes: before trial treatment. Sequences were derived from PBMCs, sampled before treatment. These receptors all come from a male donor with prostate cancer.

As regards this clonotype: Given a much more abundant clone one base away, this may be a read error. The chain combines TRBV7-9 with TRBJ2-5, with a weak D call TRBD1 (5 bases). The CDR3 is made up of 12 amino acids. In germline, CDR1 is SEHNR, CDR2 FQNEAQ (reference sequence). The germline V and J ends were trimmed by 6 bases and 4 bases, with 9 bases remaining between them. The chain's CDR3 is CASRDTGETQYF. The CDR3 DNA reads as TGTGCCAGCAGGGACACGGGAGAGACCCAGTACTTC.

To note about this clonotype: With a far larger clone one base away, a read error is the likely cause. The chain links TRBV26 to TRBJ2-1; the tabulated D call, TRBD2, remains unverified against the DNA. TRBV26 is a pseudogene. CDR3 length equals 14 residues. In DNA, the CDR3 is TGTGCCAGCAGTTCCCAGGCCCTACGTTACGGGCAGTTCTTC. This encodes CASSSQALRYGQFF.

With regard to this clonotype: Only one base separates this from a far larger clonotype, so it likely reflects a read error. The CDR3 is CASSEAYNEQYF. The CDR3 DNA reads TGTGCCAGCAGTGAAGCGTACAATGAGCAGTACTTC. This chain joins TRBV6-1 and TRBJ2-5; no firm D call. Germline V gives CDR1 MNHNS, CDR2 SASEGT. CDR3 length: 12 residues. V gave up 0 bases and J gave up 11 bases, with 10 bases separating them.

The rearrangement joins TRBV30 to TRBJ2-7; no clear D gene. The germline gives CDR1 GTSNPN, CDR2 SVGIG (reference sequence). V lost 6 bases, J lost 4 bases, and 16 bases lay in between. The CDR3 sequence is 13 residues long. The CDR3 is CACSETPLYEQYF. The CDR3 DNA sequence: TGTGCCTGCTCAGAGACACCTTTGTACGAGCAGTACTTC.

This clonotype has at least ten counts. J is TRBJ1-1 and V is TRBV29-1, with 8 bases aligning to TRBD1. In germline, CDR1 is SQVTM, CDR2 ANQGSEA. The CDR3 spans 14 residues. The V segment lost 6 bases and the J segment 3 bases; nucleotides outside the gene matches: 9. CDR3 in amino acids: CSVGQGAGDTEAFF. As DNA, the CDR3 is TGCAGCGTAGGCCAGGGGGCGGGAGACACTGAAGCTTTCTTT.

Ten or more counts support this clonotype. The rearrangement joins TRBV20-1 to TRBJ1-5, with TRBD1 matching 8 bases. The germline V gene encodes CDR1 DFQATT and CDR2 SNEGSKA (reference sequence). The CDR3 loop spans 14 amino acids. Trimming cost V 6 bases and J 4 bases; bases outside gene matches: 8. The DNA for the CDR3 is TGCAGTGCCGCCCCCGGACAGGGTAATCAGCCCCAGCATTTT. Its translation: CSAAPGQGNQPQHF.

At least ten counts were recorded for this clonotype. V and J are TRBV12-3 or TRBV12-4 and TRBJ2-1; 7 nucleotides match TRBD1. V lost 8 bases, J lost 8 bases, and 18 bases stayed unmatched. This CDR3 is 16 amino acids long. The CDR3 here is CASFPDRNLQGDEQFF. Written as DNA, the CDR3 is TGTGCCAGCTTCCCGGACAGGAATTTACAGGGCGATGAGCAGTTCTTC.

This clonotype showed up many times. The gene calls are TRBV29-1 and TRBJ2-3; maybe TRBD2 (5 bases). The CDR3 has 13 amino acids. Germline V CDR1 and CDR2: SQVTM, ANQGSEA. V was shortened by 7 bases and J by 4 bases, with 15 bases between the two germline ends. The CDR3 DNA is TGCAGCGCCCCCACCGGGGTTCCAGATACGCAGTATTTT. Translating gives CSAPTGVPDTQYF.

The chain is built from TRBV3-1 and TRBJ2-3; 10 bases align to TRBD2. Trimming at V came to 4 bases and at J to 3 bases, leaving 4 bases not matched to a gene. Germline V CDR1 and CDR2: LGHDT, YNNKEL (reference sequence). The CDR3 contains 15 residues. The CDR3 here is CASSRAGGPTDTQYF. The CDR3 DNA reads as TGTGCCAGCAGCCGAGCGGGAGGGCCGACAGATACGCAGTATTTT.

The sample holds a few counts of this clonotype. This sequence joins TRBV3-1 and TRBJ2-2; 9 bases line up with TRBD1. Germline-derived CDR1 and CDR2 are LGHDT and YNNKEL (reference sequence). The junction had 8 bases not matched to a gene; V was cut back by 1 base and J by 2 bases. The CDR3 contains 18 residues. In DNA, the CDR3 is TGTGCCAGCAGCCAAGCATGGGACAGGGAAGATAACACCGGGGAGCTGTTTTTT. It specifies CASSQAWDREDNTGELFF.

This clonotype was counted at least ten times. The chain carries TRBV7-6 and TRBJ2-3; D not certain. Trimming stripped 9 bases from V and 4 bases from J, with 11 bases between. The CDR3 sequence is 12 residues long. Looked up from germline, CDR1 is SGHVS and CDR2 is FNYEAQ. Written as DNA, the CDR3 is TGTGCCAGTAGTCGGTGGGCAGATACGCAGTATTTT. Its translation: CASSRWADTQYF.

Concerning this clonotype: With a far larger clone one base away, a read error is the likely cause. This chain joins TRBV28 and TRBJ2-2; D is ambiguous. Germline V gene data show CDR1 as MDHEN and CDR2 as SYDVKM. This CDR3 comprises 15 residues. CDR3 bases: TGTGCCACCAGCCCCCACACGGCGAAGACCGGGGAGCTGTTTTTT. Translating gives CATSPHTAKTGELFF. Full variable domain (missing parts from reference TRBV28 and TRBJ2-2): DVKVTQSSRYLVKRTGEKVFLECVQDMDHENMFWYRQDPGLGLRLIYFSYDVKMKEKGDIPEGYSVSREKKERFSLILESASTNQTSMYLCATSPHTAKTGELFFGEGSRLTVL.

This clonotype was seen many times. This chain uses TRBV4-2 with TRBJ2-7; tentatively, D is TRBD1 or TRBD2 (6 bases each). Trimming removed 3 bases at V and 3 bases at J, with 15 bases between. Germline CDR1 LGHNA, CDR2 YNFKEQ. This CDR3 is built from 15 residues. CDR3 nucleotide sequence: TGTGCCAGCAGCCAGGACTATTTAGGGGGCTACGAGCAGTACTTC. Protein product: CASSQDYLGGYEQYF.

This clonotype was observed many times. The chain couples TRBV30 to TRBJ1-4; no firm D call. The CDR3 runs to 16 residues. V was pared by 2 bases and J by 0 bases, with 13 bases between. Germline-derived CDR1 and CDR2 are GTSNPN and SVGIG (reference sequence). CDR3 coding DNA: TGTGCCTGGAGTCGGGCGGAGCGAGCAACTAATGAAAAACTGTTTTTT. Translation: CAWSRAERATNEKLFF.

V and J are TRBV4-1 and TRBJ1-6; a weak D match, TRBD1 (5 bases). Deletions cut 4 bases from V and 13 bases from J, with 23 bases between. Germline values: CDR1 MGHRA, CDR2 YSYEKL. This CDR3 contains 16 residues. The CDR3 loop reads CASSPPWEGRGTPLHF. The CDR3 DNA is TGCGCCAGCAGCCCCCCTTGGGAAGGAAGGGGTACGCCCCTCCACTTT.

In this sample, this clonotype turned up many times. This rearrangement joins TRBV11-2 to TRBJ2-3; 9 bases line up with TRBD2. From germline, CDR1 is SGHAT and CDR2 FQNNGV. V shed 3 bases, J shed 4 bases, and the junction held 11 bases outside the gene matches. CDR3 length equals 17 residues. DNA of the CDR3: TGTGCCAGCAGCTTGCGGCGGGGGGGTAGTAGGTCAGATACGCAGTATTTT. This codes for CASSLRRGGSRSDTQYF.

The table lists this clonotype with many counts. The V gene is TRBV7-3, the J gene TRBJ2-5, with 7 nucleotides matching TRBD1. The CDR3 is 16 amino acids. Per germline, CDR1 SGHTA and CDR2 FQGTGA. J lost 2 bases, V lost 5 bases, and 11 bases had no gene match. The CDR3 nucleotides read TGTGCCAGCAGCCGCGGCGGCCCAGGGGGACAAGAGACCCAGTACTTC. Its protein product is CASSRGGPGGQETQYF.

This clonotype has ten or more counts. The V gene is TRBV9, the J gene TRBJ2-1; 13 bases line up with TRBD2. This CDR3 region has 16 residues. J was trimmed by 8 bases and V by 3 bases; bases with no gene match: 8. Germline-derived CDR1 and CDR2 are SGDLS and YYNGEE. This CDR3 is CASSAILAGGADEQFF. The CDR3, as DNA: TGTGCCAGCAGCGCCATACTAGCGGGAGGGGCAGATGAGCAGTTCTTC.

The sample holds many counts of this clonotype. The chain recombines TRBV6-5 with TRBJ2-3; TRBD2 matches at 10 bases. The germline CDR1 and CDR2 sequences are MNHEY and SVGAGI. CDR3 length equals 15 residues. V lost 6 bases, J lost 4 bases, and 7 bases stayed unmatched. DNA of the CDR3: TGTGCCAGCAGACCCTGGACTAGCGGTTCAGATACGCAGTATTTT. Protein product: CASRPWTSGSDTQYF.